This T cell receptor beta chain was documented in a study of glioma-infiltrating T cells after dendritic cell vaccination. Across the study: At biweekly intervals, patients got three intradermal dendritic cell vaccine injections. Study-level points and caveats: Patients with more pretreatment TILs had longer time to progression and survival.

In the case of this clone: Antigen: not known.

CDR1 is MNHEY, CDR2 SVGAGI, per germline. V shed 4 bases and J 0 bases; nucleotides not matched to a gene: 1. This CDR3 is built from 14 residues. Input was around 2 ug genomic DNA, or all available if less. The repertoire was sequenced with immunoSEQ multiplex PCR; TCRdb's copy has only in-frame clones and lacks some. The data contain around 60,000 clones, approximately 89% of them seen just once; the ten biggest clones take up 11%. Time point of the sample: after dendritic cell vaccination, including at tumor progression/relapse. PBMC were collected before vaccination, two weeks after the third vaccination, and at progression.

The sample consisted of blood, taken after dendritic cell vaccination. The V and J genes are TRBV6-5 and TRBJ1-1; 8 bases agree with TRBD1. This TCR derives from a human donor with glioblastoma. CDR3 DNA sequence: TGTGCCAGCAGTTTACAGGGGGTGAACACTGAAGCTTTCTTT. Amino acid sequence: CASSLQGVNTEAFF.